This T cell receptor beta chain stems from a study of shared clonotypes between healthy human individuals. Study-wide background: Each donor's CD8 memory used one plate, CD8 naive two, each CD4 subset three.

The CDR3 consists of 15 residues. The V and J ends lost 4 bases and 6 bases respectively, with 16 bases between them. The germline V gene has CDR1 SNHLY and CDR2 FYNNEI. Some clones are missing from TCRdb's copy, which holds only in-frame ones; the method was immunoSEQ multiplex PCR. The data contain some 680,000 clones, about 80% of them seen just once; the ten biggest clones take up 1.5% to 2%. The TCR comes from a woman aged 25 to 39 in good health. The chain recombines TRBV2 with TRBJ1-5; possible D gene TRBD1, 6 bases. The sample comprised memory CD4+ T cells sorted from blood. The subset was: CD45RA-negative fraction. The CDR3 region is CASSVEGGRGQPQHF. The CDR3 DNA follows: TGTGCCAGCAGTGTTGAGGGGGGTCGGGGTCAGCCCCAGCATTTT. Full variable domain (missing parts from reference TRBV2 and TRBJ1-5): EPEVTQTPSHQVTQMGQEVILRCVPISNHLYFYWYRQILGQKVEFLVSFYNNEISEKSEIFDDQFSVERPDGSNFTLKIRSTKLEDSAMYFCASSVEGGRGQPQHFGDGTRLSIL.